This T cell receptor beta chain was found in a study of control samples from healthy donors and cancer patients. The V gene lost 8 bases and the J gene lost 7 bases, with 18 bases spanning the gap. The germline V gene encodes CDR1 SGHVS and CDR2 FQNEAQ. CDR3 length: 14 amino acids. Measured with immunoSEQ multiplex PCR; TCRdb has only the in-frame clones, and not every one. This table holds 150,000 or so clones, around 95% found once. Sequencing used blood. The J gene is TRBJ1-5, the V gene TRBV7-8; D unresolved. This TCR came from a middle-aged man in good health. This chain's CDR3 is CASRRLGSGQPQHF. In DNA form, the CDR3 reads TGTGCCAGCCGGCGCTTAGGCTCCGGACAGCCCCAGCATTTT.